Each of the 2 T cell receptor beta chains below was sequenced from the same sample in a study of memory CD4+ T cells and cytomegalovirus serostatus (dated by TCRdb to between 2017 and 2020). Single viable CD3+CD4+CD8-CD45RO+ cells were sorted as memory CD4+ T cells on a FACSAria II. Libraries were prepared through the immunoSEQ multiplex PCR assay. TCRdb retrieved this table from immuneACCESS and kept in-frame rearrangements only. Not all clones are present; in checked studies, unresolved V genes account for under half, and no reason is known for the remainder. For this sample there are about 58,000 clones; more than 65% appear just once. The top ten hold 0.5% of the sample. The source material was memory CD4+ T cells from blood. The receptors derive from an adult in good health and CMV-seronegative. Some clones in this sample may be carry-over from other donors' samples.

The chain couples TRBV7-6 to TRBJ1-1; D call uncertain. The CDR3 is made up of 12 amino acids. Germline assignment: CDR1 SGHVS and CDR2 FNYEAQ. Trimming shortened V by 5 bases and J by 10 bases, and 14 bases separated the two germline ends. The chain's CDR3 is CASSASGSAAFF. The CDR3 DNA reads TGTGCCAGCAGCGCGTCGGGGAGTGCAGCTTTCTTT.

The chain carries TRBV14 and TRBJ2-1, with no clear D. With 4 bases removed from V and 4 bases from J, the gap between germline ends came to 8 bases. The CDR3 consists of 13 residues. The germline CDR1 and CDR2 sequences are SGHDN and FVKESK. The CDR3 loop reads CASSLGRYNEQFF. In DNA, the CDR3 is TGTGCCAGCAGCCTCGGGCGGTACAATGAGCAGTTCTTC.